Listed below are T cell receptor beta chains from one sample, sequenced in a study of blood T cell repertoires in COVID-19. Repertoires were generated with immunoSEQ multiplex PCR, while TCRdb's copy carries only in-frame clones and drops some. The sample carries approximately 140,000 clones, 86% recorded once. The specimen was PBMCs or T cells enriched from blood (not recorded which). The receptors stem from a woman aged 50 to 60 who had recovered from COVID-19. Both conserved end residues are part of each CDR3. A D gene is named only where the DNA matches it firmly. Some rows mark clone size as missing; the rest say once, few, many or name a class of expanded clone.

d_call: TRBD1
clone_size: NA
v_call: TRBV11-3
j_call: TRBJ2-5
cdr3_nt: TGTGCCAGCAGCTTAATTGGGGACAGTAAAGAGACCCAGTACTTC
cdr3_aa: CASSLIGDSKETQYF

d_call: TRBD1
clone_size: few
v_call: TRBV19
j_call: TRBJ1-6
cdr3_nt: TGTGCCAGTAGTATGACAGGGCTCTTCCACTTT
cdr3_aa: CASSMTGLFHF

d_call: TRBD1
clone_size: NA
v_call: TRBV29-1
j_call: TRBJ2-5
cdr3_nt: TGCAGCGTTACATCGACAGGGGGTCGGGAGACCCAGTACTTC
cdr3_aa: CSVTSTGGRETQYF

d_call: NA
clone_size: NA
v_call: TRBV18
j_call: TRBJ1-6
cdr3_nt: TGTGCCAGCTCAGAACAGTCGGCCAGTTCTTTTAATTCACCCCTCCACTTT
cdr3_aa: CASSEQSASSFNSPLHF

d_call: TRBD1
clone_size: NA
v_call: TRBV11-2
j_call: TRBJ1-2
cdr3_nt: TGTGCCAGCAGCTTAGGGGGACAGGGAAGTAACTATGGCTACACCTTC
cdr3_aa: CASSLGGQGSNYGYTF

d_call: NA
clone_size: NA
v_call: TRBV7-9
j_call: TRBJ2-5
cdr3_nt: TGTGCCAGCAGCTTACGTAGGGGACTTCAAGAGACCCAGTACTTC
cdr3_aa: CASSLRRGLQETQYF

d_call: NA
clone_size: NA
v_call: TRBV6-5
j_call: TRBJ1-6
cdr3_nt: TGTGCCAGCAGTCTGGCCTCGTCATTTTCACCCCTCCACTTT
cdr3_aa: CASSLASSFSPLHF

d_call: NA
clone_size: once
v_call: TRBV5-1
j_call: TRBJ1-1
cdr3_nt: TGCGCCAGCAGCTTGGGAGGGTTAGGCTCTGAAGCTTTCTTT
cdr3_aa: CASSLGGLGSEAFF

d_call: NA
clone_size: NA
v_call: TRBV9
j_call: TRBJ2-7
cdr3_nt: TGTGCCAGCAGCGTAGCATCAGCAGGGGTCTACGAGCAGTACTTC
cdr3_aa: CASSVASAGVYEQYF

d_call: NA
clone_size: NA
v_call: TRBV25-1
j_call: TRBJ1-1
cdr3_nt: TGTGCCAGCAGTGAAGGAGCGGGGGAGTGGGGCACTGAAGCTTTCTTT
cdr3_aa: CASSEGAGEWGTEAFF

d_call: TRBD1
clone_size: NA
v_call: TRBV29-1
j_call: TRBJ1-2
cdr3_nt: TGCAGCGGGGGACAGGGGGAACGTGGCTACACCTTC
cdr3_aa: CSGGQGERGYTF

d_call: NA
clone_size: NA
v_call: TRBV5-6
j_call: TRBJ2-7
cdr3_nt: TGTGCCAGCAGGGTCCGCGTTGCAGGGGAGTACGAGCAGTACTTC
cdr3_aa: CASRVRVAGEYEQYF

d_call: TRBD2
clone_size: NA
v_call: TRBV11-2
j_call: TRBJ2-3
cdr3_nt: TGTGCCAGCAGGGACAGGCGGGGGGGCAGCGCAGATACGCAGTATTTT
cdr3_aa: CASRDRRGGSADTQYF

d_call: TRBD2
clone_size: NA
v_call: TRBV9
j_call: TRBJ2-2
cdr3_nt: TGTGCCAGCAGCGCAAGCGGGGGCGCCGGGACCGGGGAGCTGTTTTTT
cdr3_aa: CASSASGGAGTGELFF

d_call: TRBD1
clone_size: NA
v_call: TRBV7-9
j_call: TRBJ1-4
cdr3_nt: TGTGCCAGCAGACCCGGGACAGGGGTTGAAAAACTGTTTTTT
cdr3_aa: CASRPGTGVEKLFF

d_call: TRBD1
clone_size: NA
v_call: TRBV5-4
j_call: TRBJ1-2
cdr3_nt: TGTGCCAGCAGCCAGACAGGGGACTATGGCTACACCTTC
cdr3_aa: CASSQTGDYGYTF

d_call: TRBD2
clone_size: NA
v_call: TRBV10-1
j_call: TRBJ2-1
cdr3_nt: TGCGCCAGCAGTGGAGGCGGGGGGGCCAATGAGCAGTTCTTC
cdr3_aa: CASSGGGGANEQFF

d_call: TRBD2
clone_size: NA
v_call: TRBV15
j_call: TRBJ2-5
cdr3_nt: TGTGCCACCAGCCCGAGCGGGGGATTGGAGACCCAGTACTTC
cdr3_aa: CATSPSGGLETQYF

d_call: NA
clone_size: NA
v_call: TRBV10-2
j_call: TRBJ1-6
cdr3_nt: TGCGCCAGCAGTGAGGAGACTCGTTCACCCCTCCACTTT
cdr3_aa: CASSEETRSPLHF

d_call: TRBD1
clone_size: NA
v_call: TRBV5-4
j_call: TRBJ2-3
cdr3_nt: TGTGCCAGCAGACTAGGACAGGGGATAGGTGTAGGCACAGATACGCAGTATTTT
cdr3_aa: CASRLGQGIGVGTDTQYF

d_call: NA
clone_size: NA
v_call: TRBV10-3
j_call: TRBJ1-1
cdr3_nt: TGTGCCGCCAGGGAGGTGAGGGACACTGAAGCTTTCTTT
cdr3_aa: CAAREVRDTEAFF

d_call: TRBD1
clone_size: NA
v_call: TRBV5-6
j_call: TRBJ1-2
cdr3_nt: TGTGCCAGCAGCTTGACAGGGGGCGCCGGCTATGGCTACACCTTC
cdr3_aa: CASSLTGGAGYGYTF

d_call: NA
clone_size: few
v_call: TRBV29-1
j_call: TRBJ2-7
cdr3_nt: TGCAGCGTGGGGGGTAGGGACGAGCAGTACTTC
cdr3_aa: CSVGGRDEQYF

d_call: TRBD1
clone_size: NA
v_call: TRBV5-1
j_call: TRBJ1-4
cdr3_nt: TGCGCCAGCAGCTTCGGGACAGGGCTTAATGAAAAACTGTTTTTT
cdr3_aa: CASSFGTGLNEKLFF

d_call: TRBD2
clone_size: NA
v_call: TRBV14
j_call: TRBJ2-2
cdr3_nt: TGTGCCAGCAGCCGGATCCCTAGCGGGGGGGCGAACACCGGGGAGCTGTTTTTT
cdr3_aa: CASSRIPSGGANTGELFF

d_call: NA
clone_size: NA
v_call: TRBV5-4
j_call: TRBJ1-4
cdr3_nt: TGTGCCAGCAGCCCGGCAACTAATGAAAAACTGTTTTTT
cdr3_aa: CASSPATNEKLFF

d_call: TRBD1
clone_size: NA
v_call: TRBV2
j_call: TRBJ1-5
cdr3_nt: TGTGCCAGCAGTCCGGACAGGGGCAAGGTTCAGCCCCAGCATTTT
cdr3_aa: CASSPDRGKVQPQHF

d_call: TRBD2
clone_size: NA
v_call: TRBV30
j_call: TRBJ2-7
cdr3_nt: TGTGCCTGGAGTGTACGTTCGGGGGGGCAACCCTACGAGCAGTACTTC
cdr3_aa: CAWSVRSGGQPYEQYF

d_call: NA
clone_size: NA
v_call: TRBV24-1
j_call: TRBJ1-6
cdr3_nt: TGTGCCACCAGTGATTTGTTAGTTAGGGAGGTCCACAGCTCCTATAATTCACCCCTCCACTTT
cdr3_aa: CATSDLLVREVHSSYNSPLHF

d_call: TRBD1
clone_size: NA
v_call: TRBV7-9
j_call: TRBJ1-6
cdr3_nt: TGTGCCAGCAGCTTAGAAGGACAGGTGAACTATAATTCACCCCTCCACTTT
cdr3_aa: CASSLEGQVNYNSPLHF

d_call: TRBD2
clone_size: few
v_call: TRBV5-5
j_call: TRBJ2-2
cdr3_nt: TGTGCCAGCAGCTTGGGACTAGCCAGAGCCGGGGAGCTGTTTTTT
cdr3_aa: CASSLGLARAGELFF

d_call: NA
clone_size: NA
v_call: TRBV4-3
j_call: TRBJ2-7
cdr3_nt: TGCGCCAGCAGCCGCGGGCAAGGTCCCTACGAGCAGTACTTC
cdr3_aa: CASSRGQGPYEQYF

d_call: NA
clone_size: NA
v_call: TRBV4-1
j_call: TRBJ1-4
cdr3_nt: TGCGCCAGCAGCCAGCCGACAGGCACTAATGAAAAACTGTTTTTT
cdr3_aa: CASSQPTGTNEKLFF

d_call: TRBD2
clone_size: NA
v_call: TRBV7-6
j_call: TRBJ2-5
cdr3_nt: TGTGCCAGCAGCCTGGGACTAGCGGGGGGTACCCAGTACTTC
cdr3_aa: CASSLGLAGGTQYF

d_call: TRBD2
clone_size: NA
v_call: TRBV3-1/TRBV3-2
j_call: TRBJ2-5
cdr3_nt: TGTGCCACGGGGGGGGCTAGCGTGGGAGAGACCCAGTACTTC
cdr3_aa: CATGGASVGETQYF

d_call: TRBD1
clone_size: NA
v_call: TRBV30
j_call: TRBJ1-5
cdr3_nt: TGTGCCTGGAGTGGACAGGGCTCTCAGCCCCAGCATTTT
cdr3_aa: CAWSGQGSQPQHF

d_call: TRBD1
clone_size: NA
v_call: TRBV30
j_call: TRBJ1-5
cdr3_nt: TGTGCCTGGAGTGTAAGGGCGACAGGGAATCAGCCCCAGCATTTT
cdr3_aa: CAWSVRATGNQPQHF

d_call: NA
clone_size: once
v_call: TRBV18
j_call: TRBJ1-1
cdr3_nt: TGTGCCAGCTCACCAAGGACACAGAACACTGAAGCTTTCTTT
cdr3_aa: CASSPRTQNTEAFF

d_call: TRBD1
clone_size: NA
v_call: TRBV12-3/TRBV12-4
j_call: TRBJ2-7
cdr3_nt: TGTGCCAGCAGCCAGACAGGGTCTGGCGAGCAGTACTTC
cdr3_aa: CASSQTGSGEQYF

d_call: NA
clone_size: NA
v_call: TRBV24-1
j_call: TRBJ1-2
cdr3_nt: TGTGCCACCAGTGATTCCGCAGGGAACTATGGCTACACCTTC
cdr3_aa: CATSDSAGNYGYTF

d_call: NA
clone_size: NA
v_call: TRBV5-1
j_call: TRBJ1-5
cdr3_nt: TGCGCCAGCAGCTTGCGTGCAGGGAATACCCAGCATTTT
cdr3_aa: CASSLRAGNTQHF

d_call: NA
clone_size: NA
v_call: TRBV27
j_call: TRBJ1-2
cdr3_nt: TGTGCCAGCAGTTTACGGGGGGAGACAGCATATAACTATGGCTACACCTTC
cdr3_aa: CASSLRGETAYNYGYTF

d_call: NA
clone_size: NA
v_call: TRBV20-1
j_call: TRBJ2-7
cdr3_nt: TGCAGTGCTAGTTGGCAGGGGATGAACGAGCAGTACTTC
cdr3_aa: CSASWQGMNEQYF

d_call: NA
clone_size: NA
v_call: TRBV6-2/TRBV6-3
j_call: TRBJ1-5
cdr3_nt: TGTGCCAGCAGTTACCAGAGTTGGACCAGGGGCAATCAGCCCCAGCATTTT
cdr3_aa: CASSYQSWTRGNQPQHF

d_call: NA
clone_size: NA
v_call: TRBV3-1/TRBV3-2
j_call: TRBJ1-1
cdr3_nt: TGTGCCAGCAGTTCATATACGACAGTGATGAACACTGAAGCTTTCTTT
cdr3_aa: CASSSYTTVMNTEAFF

d_call: TRBD1
clone_size: NA
v_call: TRBV7-6
j_call: TRBJ1-5
cdr3_nt: TGTGCCAGCAGCTTGAGGGACAGGGGGCATTGGGGCAATCAGCCCCAGCATTTT
cdr3_aa: CASSLRDRGHWGNQPQHF

d_call: TRBD1
clone_size: NA
v_call: TRBV29-1
j_call: TRBJ1-1
cdr3_nt: TGCAGCGTTGGAGGACAGGGGATAATCTTT
cdr3_aa: CSVGGQGIIF

d_call: TRBD1
clone_size: once
v_call: TRBV24-1
j_call: TRBJ2-2
cdr3_nt: TGTGCCACCAGTGATCAGGCGTCGACAGGGACAGGGAACACCGGGGAGCTGTTTTTT
cdr3_aa: CATSDQASTGTGNTGELFF

d_call: NA
clone_size: NA
v_call: TRBV1
j_call: TRBJ2-2
cdr3_nt: TGCACCAGCAGCCAAGACCAGAATAGCGGGGGGGACACCGGGGAGCTGTTTTTT
cdr3_aa: CTSSQDQNSGGDTGELFF

d_call: TRBD1
clone_size: NA
v_call: TRBV7-3
j_call: TRBJ1-6
cdr3_nt: TGTGCCAGCAGCGAACAGGGGGGCGATTCACCCCTCCACTTT
cdr3_aa: CASSEQGGDSPLHF

d_call: TRBD1
clone_size: once
v_call: TRBV19
j_call: TRBJ1-2
cdr3_nt: TGTGCCAGTAGTATGGAAGGGGGACAGGGGCGTTCAGCCACCTTC
cdr3_aa: CASSMEGGQGRSATF

d_call: NA
clone_size: NA
v_call: TRBV4-3
j_call: TRBJ2-5
cdr3_nt: TGCGCCAGCAGCCAAAACAGTGGCCCTGGGGAGACCCAGTACTTC
cdr3_aa: CASSQNSGPGETQYF

d_call: NA
clone_size: NA
v_call: TRBV10-2
j_call: TRBJ1-4
cdr3_nt: TGCGCCAGCACTTTTCGTCGCGGGGGAAATGAAAAACTGTTTTTT
cdr3_aa: CASTFRRGGNEKLFF

d_call: TRBD1
clone_size: NA
v_call: TRBV9
j_call: TRBJ1-6
cdr3_nt: TGTGCCAGCAGCGGCTCGACAGGGAGCCCGCGTGGGGTTAATTCACCCCTCCACTTT
cdr3_aa: CASSGSTGSPRGVNSPLHF

d_call: NA
clone_size: NA
v_call: TRBV27
j_call: TRBJ2-7
cdr3_nt: TGTGCCAGCAGTTTGATCCCTAACGAGCAGTACTTC
cdr3_aa: CASSLIPNEQYF

d_call: NA
clone_size: NA
v_call: TRBV11-2
j_call: TRBJ1-1
cdr3_nt: TGTGCCAGCAGGCCTGGGATATGGGGGGGCTTAGGCACTGAAGCTTTCTTT
cdr3_aa: CASRPGIWGGLGTEAFF

d_call: TRBD1
clone_size: NA
v_call: TRBV4-3
j_call: TRBJ2-7
cdr3_nt: TGCGCCAGCAGCCGAGACAGGGGCCGGTTCTACGAGCAGTACTTC
cdr3_aa: CASSRDRGRFYEQYF

d_call: TRBD1
clone_size: NA
v_call: TRBV9
j_call: TRBJ2-7
cdr3_nt: TGTGCCAGCAGCCCTCGGACAGGGGGGCTTAACGAGCAGTACTTC
cdr3_aa: CASSPRTGGLNEQYF

d_call: TRBD2
clone_size: NA
v_call: TRBV30
j_call: TRBJ2-7
cdr3_nt: TGTGCCTGGGCCGGGACTAGCGGGGAAAAATACGAGCAGTACTTC
cdr3_aa: CAWAGTSGEKYEQYF

d_call: NA
clone_size: NA
v_call: TRBV5-6
j_call: TRBJ1-5
cdr3_nt: TGTGCCAGCAGCTTTATCAAAGGAGGAGGGAATCAGCCCCAGCATTTT
cdr3_aa: CASSFIKGGGNQPQHF